This TCR beta chain was obtained from a study of vaccination effects on CD4 cells after COVID-19 (dated by TCRdb to between 2021 and 2024). About the investigation overall: The ViraFEST assay stimulated PBMC with viral peptide pools and then used TCR sequencing to identify antigen-specific CD4+ T cell clonotypes by expansion. Post-vaccine samples across the study were collected a median of 72 days after the second dose, with a range of 14 to 241. Over 1.5 million PBMC per well were cultured with about 10 ug/ml peptides in IMDM containing about 5% human AB serum, about 10 IU/ml IL-2 and gentamicin. SARS-CoV-2 spike-specific CD4+ TCR repertoires were compared before and after mRNA vaccination in COVID-19 convalescent patients and in infection-naive vaccine recipients. A total of 10 COVID-19 convalescent patients and several SARS-CoV-2-naive healthy vaccine recipients were included in the full study. In the study, cultures from other donors were sequenced using the Oncomine TCR Beta short-read assay on an Illumina iSeq 100.

Summary of the overall study and its limitations: Only a small number of convalescent patients were included, and no early post-infection timepoints were available, which limited the study. Both infection-induced and vaccine-induced clones contracted markedly at late post-vaccination timepoints, which is consistent with waning T cell responses. In healthy vaccine recipients, vaccine-induced clones were almost all SARS-CoV-2 mono-reactive, with only 1 of 255 cross-reactive with common cold coronaviruses.

A remark on this clone: Which antigen it targets is not known. One base away there is no much larger clone; base qualities are not given.

Receptor libraries were prepared by the immunoSEQ multiplex PCR assay. DNA from the cultured, isolated CD4+ T cells was subjected to TCR beta CDR3 sequencing. Processing in the source paper ran as follows. Non-productive TCR sequences were discarded, and reads were trimmed to the CDR3 region, with only CDR3s of 7 or more amino acids retained. The MANAFEST web app was used to pick out antigen-specific clonotypes by comparing their expansion in peptide wells with that in reference cultures. To count as positive, a clone had to show expansion at FDR<0.05 compared with the reference and with all other wells, an odds ratio above 5, and a frequency above 0.1% in two replicate wells. A clonotype was called cross-reactive if it was significantly expanded both in SARS-CoV-2 spike wells and in at least one common cold coronavirus spike condition. Levenshtein distance calculated with the stringdist R package was used to assess CDR3 similarity, and unrooted trees were constructed with ape in R 3.6.1. TCRdb's version of the immuneACCESS table is confined to in-frame rearrangements and falls short of the full clone set. An unresolved V gene accounts for under half of the shortfall where checked; the remainder is of unknown origin. V, J and clone size are those of that table, while D and trimming were read from the DNA. A total of tens of thousands of clones appear in this sample, over 65% of them only once. The ten biggest clones cover about 2.3% of the sample.

After around 10 days of culture, CD4+ T cells were isolated with the EasySep CD4+ T cell isolation kit. Each participant received two doses of an mRNA SARS-CoV-2 vaccine, either BNT162b2 or mRNA-1273. Healthy vaccine recipients had no prior SARS-CoV-2 infection, confirmed by negative nucleocapsid antibodies before and after vaccination. Half of the culture medium was replaced with fresh IL-2-containing medium on days 3 and 7. Unless noted otherwise, every peptide stimulation condition was grown in triplicate wells. PBMC were separated from whole blood using Ficoll-Paque Plus gradient centrifugation and were then either cryopreserved at -140C or used fresh. Genomic DNA was extracted from cultured CD4+ T cells with the QIAamp micro DNA kit. For CDR1 and CDR2, the germline V gene lists SNHLY and FYNNEI. Including cysteine and phenylalanine, the CDR3 has 16 amino acids. This entry keeps only the CDR3 DNA: 48 bases, framed from base 1. From V the trimming removes 3 bases and from J it removes 5 bases, while the gene matches leave 10 bases of the junction unaccounted for.

This chain joins TRBV2 to TRBJ2-3; 8 central bases correspond to TRBD2. The receptor was isolated from a human donor who received a COVID-19 vaccine. The sample was CD4+ T cells from PBMCs cultured without peptide, taken after COVID-19 vaccination. The DNA sequence is given as TGTGCCAGCAGTGAGGCCGGGGGGGCCCGGGGAGATACGCAGTATTTT. This sequence encodes CASSEAGGARGDTQYF.